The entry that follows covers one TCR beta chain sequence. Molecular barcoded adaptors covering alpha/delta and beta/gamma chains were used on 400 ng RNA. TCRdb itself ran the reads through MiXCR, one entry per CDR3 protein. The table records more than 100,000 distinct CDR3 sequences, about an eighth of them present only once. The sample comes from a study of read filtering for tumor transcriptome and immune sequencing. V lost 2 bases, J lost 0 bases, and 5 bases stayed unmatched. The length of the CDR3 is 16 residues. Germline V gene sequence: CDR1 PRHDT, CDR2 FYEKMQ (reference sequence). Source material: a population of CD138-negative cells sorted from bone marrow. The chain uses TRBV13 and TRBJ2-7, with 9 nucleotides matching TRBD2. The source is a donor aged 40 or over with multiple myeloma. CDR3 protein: CASSLSGRSSSYEQYF. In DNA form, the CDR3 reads TGTGCCAGCAGCTTAAGCGGGAGGTCTTCCTCCTACGAGCAGTACTTC.